This passage covers 14 T cell receptor beta chains from one sample sequenced in a study of T cell responses to AZD1222 COVID-19 vaccine. Profiled with immunoSEQ multiplex PCR; TCRdb holds only in-frame clones, not every one. The table lists some 150,000 clones, about 93% of them singletons. This material consisted of peripheral blood, taken on day 0 of MenACWY control vaccination. These receptors originate from an adult in good health.

The CDR3 reads CASSLAAGAFLREQYF. The CDR3 bases are TGTGCCAGCAGCTTAGCGGCGGGGGCCTTCCTGAGGGAGCAGTACTTC. V is TRBV7-9 and J is TRBJ2-7; possibly TRBD2 for D (7 bases). The V gene lost 0 bases and the J gene lost 7 bases, with 19 bases spanning the gap. The CDR3 covers 16 residues. Germline V gene lookup returns CDR1 SEHNR and CDR2 FQNEAQ (reference sequence).

The V gene is TRBV4-1, the J gene TRBJ1-3, with TRBD1 identical over 10 bases. This CDR3 is built from 17 residues. V was pared by 0 bases and J by 4 bases, with 6 bases of the junction left unmatched. In germline, CDR1 is MGHRA, CDR2 YSYEKL. This chain's CDR3 is CASSQERRQGAGNTIYF. Written as DNA, the CDR3 is TGCGCCAGCAGCCAAGAGCGGAGACAGGGGGCCGGAAACACCATATATTTT.

The rearrangement joins TRBV19 to TRBJ1-2; D ambiguous. CDR1 LNHDA and CDR2 SQIVND come from the germline V gene (reference sequence). The CDR3 covers 13 residues. The germline V and J ends were trimmed by 3 bases and 4 bases, with 9 bases remaining between them. Here the CDR3 DNA reads TGTGCCAGTAGTATCGGTTCTGTCTATGGCTACACCTTC. The encoded protein is CASSIGSVYGYTF.

In this sample, this clone turned up once. The chain has TRBV19 and TRBJ1-5; 7 bases match TRBD1. The V gene's germline CDR1 is LNHDA and CDR2 SQIVND (reference sequence). This CDR3 has 15 residues. The junction had 6 bases not matched to a gene; V was cut back by 7 bases and J by 0 bases. CDR3 in amino acids: CASTKDRNSNQPQHF. CDR3 sequence (DNA): TGTGCCAGTACTAAGGACAGGAATAGCAATCAGCCCCAGCATTTT.

The chain has TRBV6-5 and TRBJ1-3; the D gene is possibly TRBD1 (5 bases). Germline-derived CDR1 and CDR2 are MNHEY and SVGAGI. The V end lost 0 bases, the J end lost 0 bases, and 9 bases lay between the germline ends. The CDR3 is 16 amino acids. CDR3 in DNA: TGTGCCAGCAGTTACTCTCTGGGGGGCTCTGGAAACACCATATATTTT. This codes for CASSYSLGGSGNTIYF.

The chain has TRBV7-9 and TRBJ2-1; possibly TRBD1 for D (5 bases). Trimming pared 8 bases from V and 0 bases from J, leaving 14 bases between. Per the germline V gene, CDR1 is SEHNR and CDR2 is FQNEAQ (reference sequence). The CDR3 runs 15 residues. The CDR3 loop is CASGEGASSYNEQFF. For the CDR3, the DNA is TGTGCCAGCGGGGAAGGGGCCAGCTCCTACAATGAGCAGTTCTTC.

The rearrangement uses TRBV5-1 and TRBJ1-2; TRBD1 might be the D (5 bases). V lost 3 bases and J 3 bases, leaving 15 bases between the germline ends. The CDR3 has 15 residues. From germline, CDR1 is SGHRS and CDR2 YFSETQ. The CDR3 region is CASSSTRDGDYGYTF. CDR3 in DNA: TGCGCCAGCAGCTCTACCCGGGACGGAGACTATGGCTACACCTTC.

This CDR3 reads CATSRGNSNAGEQFF. The CDR3 DNA reads as TGTGCCACCAGCAGAGGAAACTCCAATGCGGGGGAGCAGTTCTTC. This chain links TRBV15 with TRBJ2-1; D might be TRBD2 (6 bases). There are 15 residues in the CDR3. Germline values: CDR1 LNHNV, CDR2 YYDKDF (reference sequence). Trimming stripped 1 base from V and 10 bases from J, with 17 bases between.

The gene calls are TRBV12-3 or TRBV12-4 and TRBJ2-2, with D uncertain. The length of the CDR3 is 13 residues. V shed 4 bases and J shed 6 bases, with 9 bases lying between them. Here the CDR3 reads CASSSVGAGELFF. As DNA, the CDR3 is TGTGCCAGCAGTTCGGTTGGGGCCGGGGAGCTGTTTTTT.

This clone appeared a single time. This chain connects TRBV6-5 to TRBJ1-1, with D possibly TRBD1 on 5 matching bases. This CDR3 spans 11 amino acids. V was trimmed by 6 bases and J by 10 bases, leaving 12 bases between them. CDR1 is MNHEY, CDR2 SVGAGI, per germline. The CDR3 sequence: CASSMAGRAFF. The CDR3 bases are TGTGCCAGCAGCATGGCAGGGAGAGCTTTCTTT.

The chain joins TRBV5-1 to TRBJ1-4, with TRBD1 identical over 7 bases. In germline, CDR1 is SGHRS, CDR2 YFSETQ. The V and J ends lost 4 bases and 7 bases, in that order; junction bases with no gene match: 7. The CDR3 sequence is 14 residues long. The CDR3 sequence: CASSTGEWGEKLFF. CDR3 DNA sequence: TGCGCCAGCAGCACAGGGGAATGGGGTGAAAAACTGTTTTTT.

The chain is built from TRBV19 and TRBJ1-1; D unresolved. Trimming pared 1 base from V and 1 base from J, leaving 7 bases between. Germline CDR1 and CDR2: LNHDA and SQIVND (reference sequence). The CDR3 is 14 residues long. The CDR3 DNA sequence: TGTGCCAGTAGTATAGGGCAGAAGAACACTGAAGCTTTCTTT. The encoded protein is CASSIGQKNTEAFF.

The V call is TRBV6-5, the J call TRBJ1-1, with D possibly TRBD1 on 5 matching bases. Germline lookup yields CDR1 MNHEY and CDR2 SVGAGI. CDR3 length equals 14 residues. V dropped 8 bases and J dropped 1 base, with 14 bases sitting between them. Here the CDR3 reads CASVGGGRNTEAFF. CDR3 sequence (DNA): TGTGCCAGCGTCGGCGGGGGGAGGAACACTGAAGCTTTCTTT.

J is TRBJ1-1 and V is TRBV10-2, with unresolved D. Trimming took off 7 bases at V and 1 base at J, with 7 bases between the two ends. In germline, CDR1 is WSHSY, CDR2 SAAADI. The CDR3 sequence is 12 residues long. The CDR3 coding sequence is TGCGCCAGCATAAAAGGGAACACTGAAGCTTTCTTT. This gives the protein CASIKGNTEAFF.